The 14 T cell receptor beta chains presented below share a single source sample, sequenced in a study of blood T cell repertoires in COVID-19. Profiling relied on immunoSEQ multiplex PCR, and the TCRdb table lists in-frame clones only, not all of them. The sample includes 25,000 to 35,000 clones, roughly nine tenths seen only once; the top ten take about 48%. Sequencing was carried out using peripheral blood. These receptors originate from a human donor with acute or convalescent COVID-19. The donor label of this sample is uncertain.

The chain uses TRBV11-2 and TRBJ2-1; TRBD2 matches at 11 bases. J was trimmed by 9 bases and V by 3 bases; bases with no gene match: 4. CDR1 and CDR2 (germline): SGHAT, FQNNGV. The CDR3 loop spans 14 amino acids. In DNA, the CDR3 is TGTGCCAGCAGCTTTCTAGCGGGGGGAGGTGAGCAGTTCTTC. Translation: CASSFLAGGGEQFF.

The chain combines TRBV5-1 with TRBJ2-1; 8 bases match TRBD2. Germline V gene lookup returns CDR1 SGHRS and CDR2 YFSETQ. This CDR3 contains 14 residues. The trim removed 4 bases at V and 6 bases at J, leaving 6 bases unmatched. CDR3 sequence: CASSLYTSGNEQFF. CDR3 coding DNA: TGCGCCAGCAGCCTATATACTAGCGGCAATGAGCAGTTCTTC. Supplemented by reference TRBV5-1 and TRBJ2-1, the full variable domain reads KAGVTQTPRYLIKTRGQQVTLSCSPISGHRSVSWYQQTPGQGLQFLFEYFSETQRNKGNFPGRFSGRQFSNSRSEMNVSTLELGDSALYLCASSLYTSGNEQFFGPGTRLTVL.

This rearrangement joins TRBV24-1 to TRBJ2-1; 7 bases map to TRBD1. Losses at the gene ends were 4 bases for V and 6 bases for J; bases not matched to a gene: 8. The CDR3 runs 15 residues. Germline V CDR1 and CDR2: KGHDR, SFDVKD. In DNA form, the CDR3 reads TGTGCCACCAGTGACCAGGGGACAGTCAGCAATGAGCAGTTCTTC. Translated: CATSDQGTVSNEQFF.

V usage is TRBV11-2 and J usage is TRBJ1-1, with 9 bases matching TRBD1. This CDR3 spans 15 amino acids. Germline CDR1 and CDR2: SGHAT and FQNNGV. The V gene end was trimmed by 5 bases and the J gene end by 7 bases; junction bases not matched to a gene: 11. This CDR3 is CASSIQPGQGYEAFF. The CDR3 DNA reads TGTGCCAGCAGCATTCAACCGGGACAGGGTTATGAAGCTTTCTTT.

The chain joins TRBV5-1 to TRBJ2-7; TRBD2 aligns across 9 bases. Germline CDR1 SGHRS, CDR2 YFSETQ. This CDR3 is 15 amino acids long. The V segment lost 0 bases and the J segment 6 bases; nucleotides outside the gene matches: 7. CDR3 residues: CASSLVAGGWLEQYF. Written as DNA, the CDR3 is TGCGCCAGCAGCTTGGTGGCGGGAGGGTGGCTCGAGCAGTACTTC.

The V call is TRBV4-2, the J call TRBJ1-2; 9 nucleotides agree with TRBD1. This CDR3 spans 14 amino acids. V lost 5 bases, J lost 7 bases, and 8 bases stayed unmatched. From germline, CDR1 is LGHNA and CDR2 YNFKEQ. The CDR3 region has the DNA TGTGCCAGCAGCACAGCACAGGGGGCGGGTGGCTACACCTTC. Its protein product is CASSTAQGAGGYTF.

The V call is TRBV6-5, the J call TRBJ2-7; 7 bases map to TRBD1. Trimming removed 4 bases from V and 2 bases from J; junction bases left unmatched: 2. The germline CDR1 and CDR2 sequences are MNHEY and SVGAGI. CDR3 length equals 13 residues. The CDR3 region has the DNA TGTGCCAGCAGTTCGGGACAGACCTACGAGCAGTACGTC. It encodes CASSSGQTYEQYV.

The chain combines TRBV3-1 (or the pseudogene TRBV3-2) with TRBJ1-3; D perhaps matches TRBD1 (5 bases). Per germline, CDR1 LGHDT and CDR2 YNNKEL (reference sequence). V gave up 2 bases and J gave up 0 bases, with 8 bases separating them. This CDR3 is 15 amino acids long. The CDR3 DNA sequence: TGTGCCAGCAGCCAAAGGGGCAGCTCTGGAAACACCATATATTTT. Protein: CASSQRGSSGNTIYF.

With respect to this clone: A much larger clone differs from this one at a single base, so this may be a read error. This specimen includes other DNA sequences encoding the same CDR3. The chain couples TRBV27 to TRBJ2-5, with 9 bases that match TRBD2. The CDR3 has 13 residues. From germline, CDR1 is MNHEY and CDR2 SMNVEV (reference sequence). V lost 4 bases, J lost 3 bases, and 0 bases stayed unmatched. The CDR3: CASSWTSEETQYF. The CDR3 DNA reads as TGTGCCAGCAGTTGGACTAGCGAAGAGACCCAGTACTTC.

The chain couples TRBV6-5 to TRBJ2-7; TRBD1 agrees at 9 bases. The CDR3 loop spans 14 amino acids. CDR1 is MNHEY, CDR2 SVGAGI, per germline. V shed 6 bases, J shed 0 bases, and the junction held 3 bases outside the gene matches. The CDR3 DNA sequence: TGTGCCAGCAGGGGACAGGGCCGCTCCTACGAGCAGTACTTC. This codes for CASRGQGRSYEQYF.

The chain carries TRBV3-1 (or the pseudogene TRBV3-2) and TRBJ1-2, with a tentative D call TRBD1 (5 bases). Germline CDR1 is LGHDT and CDR2 is YNNKEL (reference sequence). Between the trimmed V and J ends, which lost 4 bases and 5 bases, there was a span of 14 bases. The CDR3 contains 14 residues. CDR3 loop: CASSLQLDSYGYTF. The CDR3 coding sequence is TGTGCCAGCAGCCTCCAGCTCGACAGTTATGGCTACACCTTC.

The genes are TRBV11-2 and TRBJ2-7; 8 bases fit TRBD1. V dropped 7 bases and J dropped 3; count of bases not matched to a gene: 11. Germline CDR1 and CDR2: SGHAT and FQNNGV. The CDR3 contains 15 residues. The DNA of the CDR3 is TGTGCCAGCAACCATAGGGGAGGACAGGGCTACGAGCAGTACTTC. It is translated as CASNHRGGQGYEQYF.

The rearrangement uses TRBV12-3 or TRBV12-4 and TRBJ1-6; no reliable D call. The CDR3 runs 12 residues. Between the trimmed V and J ends, which lost 6 bases and 11 bases, there was a span of 11 bases. The CDR3 protein is CASSRRSTPLHF. CDR3 nucleotide sequence: TGTGCCAGCAGCCGTCGGTCCACACCCCTCCACTTT.

The genes are TRBV7-8 and TRBJ1-5, with D unclear. The V gene lost 0 bases and the J gene lost 9 bases, with 12 bases spanning the gap. The CDR3 consists of 14 residues. Germline V gives CDR1 SGHVS, CDR2 FQNEAQ. The CDR3, as DNA: TGTGCCAGCAGCTTAGCGGGCGAAGCCCGGCCCCAGCATTTT. Translation: CASSLAGEARPQHF.